The present T cell receptor (beta chain) was sequenced within a study of cytomegalovirus exposure and HLA in healthy donors. Whole-study results and caveats: A later analysis reportedly found that, within productive TCRs, an Asian-associated ancestry cluster had fewer N-insertions than the mean observed across the approximately 700 donors.

Points on this clone: The target antigen is unknown.

The PCR used 60 Vbeta and 13 Jbeta primers. Some clones are missing from TCRdb's copy, which holds only in-frame ones; the method was immunoSEQ multiplex PCR. The sample has approximately 120,000 clones, 60% to 85% seen once. Germline assignment: CDR1 SGHNT and CDR2 YENEEA. The J segment lost 7 bases and the V segment lost 0 bases, leaving 9 bases of the junction unmatched. The CDR3 runs 17 residues. The chain has TRBV11-3 and TRBJ2-2; TRBD2 agrees at 9 bases. This clonotype was sampled from a man aged 25-45 years in good health and CMV-seronegative. The sample taken for sequencing was PBMCs. The CDR3 DNA reads as TGTGCCAGCAGCTTAGATGGGATAGCGGGAGAGGTCGGGGAGCTGTTTTTT. Residues: CASSLDGIAGEVGELFF.